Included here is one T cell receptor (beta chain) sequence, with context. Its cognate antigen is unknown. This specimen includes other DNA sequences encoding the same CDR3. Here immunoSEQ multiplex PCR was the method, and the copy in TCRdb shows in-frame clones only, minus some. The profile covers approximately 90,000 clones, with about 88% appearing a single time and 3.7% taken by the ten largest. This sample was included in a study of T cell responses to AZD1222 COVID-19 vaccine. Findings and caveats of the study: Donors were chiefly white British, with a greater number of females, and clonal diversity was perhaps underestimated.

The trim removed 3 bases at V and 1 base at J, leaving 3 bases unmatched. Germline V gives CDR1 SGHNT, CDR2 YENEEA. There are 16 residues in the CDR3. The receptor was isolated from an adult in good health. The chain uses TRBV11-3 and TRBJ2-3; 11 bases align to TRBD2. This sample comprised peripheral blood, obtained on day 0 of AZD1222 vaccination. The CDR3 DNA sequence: TGTGCCAGCAGCTTGGGGACTAGCGGTCGCACAGATACGCAGTATTTT. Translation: CASSLGTSGRTDTQYF.